A selection of T cell receptor beta chains follows, all from one sample in a study of shared T cell receptors in the human thymus. TCRdb keeps only in-frame clones here, not all; method: immunoSEQ multiplex PCR. The data show more than 300,000 clones, roughly 94% seen once. The sequencing input was thymocytes. These receptors were obtained from a human donor. Both conserved end residues are trimmed from each CDR3. A D gene is named only where the DNA matches it firmly.

V gene	J gene	D gene	CDR3 protein
TRBV7-2	TRBJ2-1	.	ASSLVPRGSSYNEQF
TRBV7-2	TRBJ2-7	TRBD1	ASTLSQTGSSYEQY
TRBV11-2	TRBJ2-1	.	ASSLDPPSNEQF
TRBV27	TRBJ1-2	TRBD1	ASSPGQGKSGYT
TRBV4-1	TRBJ2-3	TRBD1	ASSRRQGDTDTQY
TRBV11-2	TRBJ1-1	.	ASSPARMRAATNTEAF
TRBV9	TRBJ2-7	.	ASSPSARRGEQY
TRBV7-3	TRBJ2-5	TRBD1	ASSPIWTGGLETQY
TRBV27	TRBJ2-3	.	ASSLIDTDTQY
TRBV10-1	TRBJ2-1	TRBD2	ASSESGTSGSSYNEQF
TRBV11-1	TRBJ2-3	.	ASSPRLSADTQY
TRBV11-3	TRBJ1-1	.	ASSLDGGSDTEAF
TRBV6-5	TRBJ2-7	TRBD2	ASSFGLAGFPYEQY
TRBV5-4	TRBJ2-7	.	ASSWWGDIYEQY
TRBV7-3	TRBJ2-3	.	ASSHTNANTQY
TRBV2	TRBJ1-5	.	ASQKRGTSNQPQH
TRBV14	TRBJ2-7	.	ASSQDSKRATYEQY
TRBV19	TRBJ2-7	.	ASSITRGAEQY